This T cell receptor beta chain comes out of a study of T-cell memory formation after mild COVID-19. About the research overall: The study found TCR clusters largely donor specific.

Each CDR3 protein is one row after TCRdb ran MiXCR on the 5' RACE reads. The profile shows 210,000 or so distinct CDR3 sequences, around 30% of them singletons. In germline, CDR1 is ENHRY, CDR2 SYGVKD. The CDR3 extends over 13 amino acids. Between the trimmed V and J ends, which lost 10 bases and 2 bases, there was a span of 14 bases. Worth noting for this clonotype: The antigen remains undetermined.

Study-level findings and limits: Contracting clones, day 15 to 85, had balanced CD4/CD8, and later expanders favored CD4+.

The J gene is TRBJ2-5, the V gene TRBV10-3; possibly TRBD1 for D (6 bases). This clonotype was sampled from an adult woman who had mild COVID-19 (a few samples of this study predate the infection). Cell type and time point are not known. Input material: PBMCs or a T cell subset sorted from them (not recorded which). The CDR3 sequence: CASNRDNQETQYF. DNA for the CDR3: TGTGCCAGCAACCGGGACAATCAAGAGACCCAGTACTTC.